This TCR beta chain was found in a study of identical twins. Study-wide points: Less excess twin sharing appeared in beta out-of-frame sequences. Zero-insertion results could be subject to partial confounding by invariant MAIT and iNKT cells.

This clonotype turned up a few times. As yet, its antigen is unknown. Template switching, a step in the protocol, added a universal primer site, and cDNA carried unique molecular identifiers. TCRdb independently ran MiXCR on the 5' RACE reads; one entry per CDR3 protein. Here the sample spans roughly 1,500,000 distinct CDR3 sequences, more than 30% being singletons. Germline V gives CDR1 SEHNR, CDR2 FQNEAQ (reference sequence). CDR3 length: 18 residues. V was cut by 3 bases and J by 0 bases, with 15 bases left in between. This chain uses TRBV7-9 with TRBJ1-6, with D unclear. The sequence derives from a newborn girl in good health. The sequenced material came from cord blood. In nucleotides, the CDR3 is TGTGCCAGCAGCTTTGAAATAGTAAGGAGCTCCTATAATTCACCCCTCCACTTT. It translates to CASSFEIVRSSYNSPLHF. Supplemented by reference TRBV7-9 and TRBJ1-6, the full variable domain reads DTGVSQNPRHKITKRGQNVTFRCDPISEHNRLYWYRQTLGQGPEFLTYFQNEAQLEKSRLLSDRFSAERPKGSFSTLEIQRTEQGDSAMYLCASSFEIVRSSYNSPLHFGNGTRLTVT.